One and the same sample provided the 16 T cell receptor beta chains below, sequenced in a study of shared clonotypes between healthy human individuals. The table came from immunoSEQ multiplex PCR; TCRdb's copy has only in-frame clones and leaves some out. Of roughly 1,800,000 clones in the sample, approximately 94% were seen once. Naive CD8 cells were CD45RO-negative, positively selected for CCR7, excluding terminally differentiated effector memory CD45RA+ cells. The sequenced sample was naive CD8+ T cells sorted from blood. These receptors were obtained from a man between 18 and 29 years old in good health.

This clone is a singleton in its sample. V and J are TRBV30 and TRBJ1-4, with a tentative D call TRBD1 (5 bases). Germline lookup yields CDR1 GTSNPN and CDR2 SVGIG (reference sequence). The CDR3 extends over 15 amino acids. Trimming pared 2 bases from V and 4 bases from J, leaving 14 bases between. The CDR3 here is CAWSPGEGINEKLFF. The CDR3 DNA follows: TGTGCCTGGAGTCCTGGCGAGGGGATTAATGAAAAACTGTTTTTT.

J is TRBJ2-1 and V is TRBV10-3, with D possibly matching TRBD2 (6 bases). Trimming cost V 4 bases and J 8 bases, with 15 bases left between them. Per germline, CDR1 ENHRY and CDR2 SYGVKD. The CDR3 is 14 residues long. CDR3 nucleotide sequence: TGTGCCATCAGTGGAGAAGGAGGGCCCCATGAGCAGTTCTTC. As protein: CAISGEGGPHEQFF.

About this clone itself: At the DNA level, this CDR3 is encoded by other sequences in the same sample as well. This chain uses TRBV30 with TRBJ2-2; 8 nucleotides line up with TRBD1. The CDR3 length is 14 residues. With V trimmed by 4 bases and J by 1 base, 2 bases remained unmatched. Per the germline V gene, CDR1 is GTSNPN and CDR2 is SVGIG (reference sequence). CDR3 sequence (DNA): TGTGCCTGGACCGGGACAGGGAACACCGGGGAGCTGTTTTTT. Translation gives CAWTGTGNTGELFF.

Of note for this clone: The same CDR3 arises from other DNA sequences in this sample as well. The chain combines TRBV7-9 with TRBJ2-7; D gene uncertain. CDR1 and CDR2 from the germline V gene are SEHNR and FQNEAQ (reference sequence). V shed 1 base and J shed 5 bases, with 6 bases lying between them. CDR3 length equals 12 residues. The CDR3 reads CASSLGRDEQYF. The CDR3 coding sequence is TGTGCCAGCAGCTTAGGACGAGACGAGCAGTACTTC.

The V and J genes are TRBV13 and TRBJ2-2, with D perhaps matching TRBD2 (6 bases). V lost 4 bases to trimming and J lost 6 bases, with 9 bases between them. Germline CDR1 and CDR2: PRHDT and FYEKMQ (reference sequence). This CDR3 contains 13 residues. CDR3 bases: TGTGCCAGCAGCTCCGGGACTCCCGGGGAGCTGTTTTTT. Translation gives CASSSGTPGELFF.

For this clone: This specimen includes other DNA sequences encoding the same CDR3. The chain has TRBV9 and TRBJ2-7; perhaps TRBD2 as D (6 bases). There are 13 residues in the CDR3. Trimming took off 0 bases at V and 4 bases at J, with 8 bases between the two ends. Germline V gene data show CDR1 as SGDLS and CDR2 as YYNGEE. Here the CDR3 DNA reads TGTGCCAGCAGCGTAGACGGGAGTTACGAGCAGTACTTC. Protein sequence: CASSVDGSYEQYF.

V is TRBV5-4 and J is TRBJ1-1, with unresolved D. This CDR3 is built from 13 residues. The germline V and J ends were trimmed by 7 bases and 3 bases, with 13 bases remaining between them. Looked up from germline, CDR1 is SGHNT and CDR2 is YYREEE (reference sequence). CDR3 in amino acids: CASFRGGDTEAFF. The CDR3 nucleotides read TGTGCCAGCTTCCGAGGTGGGGACACTGAAGCTTTCTTT.

On this clone itself: This sample also contains other DNA sequences that code for the same CDR3. The chain joins TRBV27 to TRBJ2-1, with TRBD1 matching over 9 bases. The CDR3 sequence is 15 residues long. CDR1 MNHEY and CDR2 SMNVEV come from the germline V gene (reference sequence). The J segment lost 3 bases and the V segment lost 4 bases, leaving 4 bases of the junction unmatched. CDR3 protein: CASSSPGQGYNEQFF. The CDR3 DNA sequence: TGTGCCAGCAGTTCTCCGGGACAGGGCTACAATGAGCAGTTCTTC.

This chain uses TRBV5-4 with TRBJ2-7; 7 bases line up with TRBD1. V shed 3 bases, J shed 6 bases, and the junction held 6 bases outside the gene matches. CDR1 and CDR2 (germline): SGHNT, YYREEE (reference sequence). The CDR3 totals 13 residues. CDR3 protein: CASSYDRDAEQYF. The CDR3, as DNA: TGTGCCAGCAGCTACGACAGGGACGCCGAGCAGTACTTC.

Concerning this clone: This likely comes from a read error, as the CDR3 has no conserved phenylalanine or tryptophan at its end. This chain uses TRBV9 with TRBJ1-2; 10 bases map to TRBD1. Germline V gene sequence: CDR1 SGDLS, CDR2 YYNGEE. The CDR3 runs 14 residues. J was trimmed by 6 bases and V by 4 bases; bases with no gene match: 6. In DNA form, the CDR3 reads TGTGCCAGCAGCTACGGACAGGGGGGAGATGGCTACACCCTC. This codes for CASSYGQGGDGYTL.

The chain has TRBV10-1 and TRBJ1-1, with no clear D. V was pared by 2 bases and J by 4 bases, with 11 bases between. Germline values: CDR1 WNHNN, CDR2 SYGVQD (reference sequence). This CDR3 is 14 amino acids long. The CDR3 protein is CASSEGIALTEAFF. In DNA, the CDR3 is TGCGCCAGCAGTGAGGGTATTGCGCTCACTGAAGCTTTCTTT.

J is TRBJ1-2 and V is TRBV28; the match to TRBD1 covers 9 bases. Trimming removed 6 bases from V and 7 bases from J; junction bases left unmatched: 6. CDR3 length equals 13 residues. Germline assignment: CDR1 MDHEN and CDR2 SYDVKM. CDR3 coding DNA: TGTGCCAGCAGGCCACAGGGGGCTGGTGGCTACACCTTC. The encoded protein is CASRPQGAGGYTF.

The chain links TRBV11-2 to TRBJ2-1; D is possibly TRBD2 (5 bases). Germline V gene lookup returns CDR1 SGHAT and CDR2 FQNNGV. V lost 2 bases and J 8 bases, leaving 10 bases between the germline ends. There are 13 residues in the CDR3. The DNA for the CDR3 is TGTGCCAGCAGCTTATGGCCGGGGTATGAGCAGTTCTTC. It specifies CASSLWPGYEQFF.

This chain links TRBV11-2 with TRBJ2-5; 8 bases line up with TRBD1. Trimming at V came to 6 bases and at J to 5 bases, leaving 8 bases not matched to a gene. Germline V gene lookup returns CDR1 SGHAT and CDR2 FQNNGV. The CDR3 spans 14 residues. In DNA, the CDR3 is TGTGCCAGCAGAACCACAGGGGGTGGGGAGACCCAGTACTTC. It encodes CASRTTGGGETQYF. Based on the CDR3 plus reference TRBV11-2 and TRBJ2-5, the full variable domain is EAGVAQSPRYKIIEKRQSVAFWCNPISGHATLYWYQQILGQGPKLLIQFQNNGVVDDSQLPKDRFSAERLKGVDSTLKIQPAKLEDSAVYLCASRTTGGGETQYFGPGTRLLVL.

This clone was seen just once. The chain links TRBV13 to TRBJ2-5, with 7 bases that match TRBD2. The CDR3 is 14 residues long. CDR1 is PRHDT, CDR2 FYEKMQ, per germline (reference sequence). V lost 5 bases to trimming and J lost 2 bases; unmatched junction nucleotides: 5. The CDR3 bases are TGTGCCAGCAGCCCAGCGGGGCATCAAGAGACCCAGTACTTC. Amino acids: CASSPAGHQETQYF.

V usage is TRBV21-1 and J usage is TRBJ1-1; the table calls TRBD1, which could not be checked here. TRBV21-1 is a recognized pseudogene. The CDR3 covers 15 residues. The DNA for the CDR3 is TGTGCCAGCAGCAAAAAGTTCGATAAAGGACAGGGGTACGAATTT. Its protein is CASSKKFDKGQGYEF.